This T cell receptor (beta chain) was captured in a study of blood T cells in healthy people across ages (dated by TCRdb to 2013 to 2016). About the full investigation: In model experiments, roughly one uniquely barcoded TCR beta cDNA molecule per two T cells was captured by template switching. The donors were divided into four age groups: young (average around 15 years), middle-aged (roughly 40), aged (about 60) and long-lived (roughly 86). The study analyzed two additional independent replicas of 1 million unique cDNA reads from the same blood draw for two donors, one aged 18 to 30 and one aged 80 or older. Donors of different ages were randomly distributed across sequencing lanes to avoid experimental bias. Age-related changes in TCR beta repertoire diversity were measured in the study by deep sequencing normalized with unique cDNA molecular identifiers.

What the research found in general, with its limitations: There was a strong correlation between observed TCR beta diversity and the percentage of naive T cells measured by flow cytometry. Donor CMV infection status was unknown, potentially confounding age-related changes in expanded clonotypes. Observed TCR beta diversity per million T cells fell roughly linearly with age, and a significant reduction was already apparent by age about 36. The long-lived group showed more naive CD4+ T cells, fewer expanded clones and increased TCR diversity than the aged group, suggesting age selection. Bulk unsorted PBMC profiling prevented conclusive comparison of naive and antigen-experienced compartments. Total diversity estimates from one million sequenced T cells were considered lower bounds and underestimates.

Preparation of the library involved 5' RACE. Reads for this sample came from an Illumina HiSeq 2500. A second PCR of roughly 6 to 11 cycles was performed with a sample-barcoded 5' primer and a J-beta primer mix. Each TCR beta cDNA molecule received a unique molecular identifier from a template-switch 5' adaptor carrying 12 random nucleotides. At least 3 million CDR3-containing paired-end reads were obtained from each sample. All of the RNA was converted into first-strand cDNA using the Mint cDNA synthesis kit, with a TRBC-specific oligonucleotide serving as the primer. All cDNA was treated with uracil-DNA glycosylase and then went through a first 18-cycle PCR with the universal primers M1SS and BC2_uni_R. The published analysis was carried out like this. For normalization, 1 million high-quality reads were randomly selected from each sample, with every read carrying a distinct molecular identifier. Reads sharing molecular identifiers were discarded rather than binned into consensus sequences. MiTCR, set to a Q25 quality threshold and the strictest error-elimination algorithm, was used for CDR3 identification, clonotype clustering and error correction. A nonparametric unseen species model with Euler transformation was used to estimate lower-bound total TCR beta diversity. Using fastp trimming at Q25 and MiXCR clonotype assembly, TCRdb reanalyzed the public sequencing data and kept in-frame beta chains. A single entry per CDR3 protein holds the most common genes and DNA from its merged rows. These V and J calls originate from TCRdb's pipeline instead of the authors' own analysis. In this sample the table shows about 1.7 million distinct CDR3 sequences, about 28% of which occur a single time. The ten largest account for roughly 8% of the sample.

The donors were around 39 Caucasian individuals from Russia, aged roughly 6 to 100 years, who were systemically healthy. Each donor gave approximately 9.3 milliliters of peripheral blood, collected into EDTA-treated Vacutainer tubes. Ficoll-Paque density-gradient centrifugation was used to isolate PBMCs, with at least 6 million obtained per sample. Trizol reagent was used to extract total RNA from the PBMCs, yielding at least 6 micrograms per sample. The percentages of naive CD45RAhigh/CD27high T cells were determined by flow cytometry on a PBMC aliquot from every donor. Taken from the germline V gene (reference sequence), the CDR1 and CDR2 loops are DFQATT and SNEGSKA. V has 8 bases trimmed and J has 6 bases trimmed; junction bases matching no gene number 13. CDR3 length: 16 amino acids, cysteine to phenylalanine. Of all the DNA, just the CDR3 is kept, 48 bases in frame from base 1. As for this clonotype: Its specific antigen is unknown. One base away there is no much larger clone; base qualities are not given.

Recombination linked TRBV20-1 to TRBJ2-1; TRBD2 agrees with 13 junctional bases. The receptor's source is a woman aged 30 to 39 in good health. Sequenced sample: blood. CDR3 sequence: CSSLSSLAGGPNEQFF. The DNA is TGCAGTTCCTTAAGCTCACTAGCGGGAGGGCCCAATGAGCAGTTCTTC.